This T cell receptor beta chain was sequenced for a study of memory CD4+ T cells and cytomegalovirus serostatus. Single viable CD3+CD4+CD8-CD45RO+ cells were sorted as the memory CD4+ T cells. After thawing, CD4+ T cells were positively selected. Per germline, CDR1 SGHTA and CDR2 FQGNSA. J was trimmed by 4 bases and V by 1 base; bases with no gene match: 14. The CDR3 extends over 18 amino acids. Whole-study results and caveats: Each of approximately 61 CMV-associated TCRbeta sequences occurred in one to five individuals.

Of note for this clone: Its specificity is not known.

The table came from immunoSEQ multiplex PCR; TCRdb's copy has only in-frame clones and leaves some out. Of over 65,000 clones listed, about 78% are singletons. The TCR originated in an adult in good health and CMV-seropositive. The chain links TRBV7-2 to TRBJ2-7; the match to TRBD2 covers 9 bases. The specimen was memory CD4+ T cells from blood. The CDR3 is CASSLEVGGRLAVYEQYF. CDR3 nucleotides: TGTGCCAGCAGCTTAGAGGTTGGGGGGCGACTAGCGGTTTACGAGCAGTACTTC.